This is a list of T cell receptor beta chains from one sample in a study of beta chain features in type 1 diabetes. This table comes from immunoSEQ multiplex PCR, and its TCRdb copy is limited to in-frame clones, with some not included. The sample shows approximately 270,000 clones, roughly an eighth of them seen only once. Sequenced material: naive CD4+ T cells from blood. The receptor source for this set is a man aged 25-45 years with type 1 diabetes. Both conserved end residues are part of each CDR3. A D gene is named only where the DNA matches it firmly. Size values are once, few and many counts, or a class for expanded clones, and some rows have none.

TRBJ2-1 | TRBV27 | TRBD1 | few | CASSLGDRYNEQFF | TGTGCCAGCAGTTTAGGGGACAGATACAATGAGCAGTTCTTC
TRBJ2-1 | TRBV19 | - | - | CASSIAADYHEQFF | TGTGCCAGTAGTATAGCGGCCGACTACCATGAGCAGTTCTTC
TRBJ2-1 | TRBV27 | - | few | CASNSFAGGIQFF | TGTGCCAGCAATTCATTCGCGGGCGGGATCCAGTTCTTC
TRBJ2-1 | TRBV7-9 | - | - | CASSPGLGGNNEQFF | TGTGCCAGCAGCCCCGGACTCGGAGGGAACAATGAGCAGTTCTTC
TRBJ2-5 | TRBV7-9 | TRBD2 | - | CASSSHLAGVETQYF | TGTGCCAGCAGCAGCCACCTAGCGGGAGTTGAGACCCAGTACTTC
TRBJ1-2 | TRBV7-9 | - | few | CASSLTLETAKGYTF | TGTGCCAGCAGCTTAACTCTGGAGACAGCGAAAGGCTACACCTTC
TRBJ2-7 | TRBV9 | TRBD1 | few | CASSAGTGAHEQYF | TGTGCCAGCAGCGCCGGGACAGGGGCCCACGAGCAGTACTTC
TRBJ2-1 | TRBV7-2 | TRBD1 | few | CASSSGTGGYNEQFF | TGTGCCAGCAGTTCCGGGACAGGGGGCTACAATGAGCAGTTCTTC
TRBJ2-1 | TRBV9 | - | - | CASSVDGRSYNEQFF | TGTGCCAGCAGCGTAGACGGTCGCTCCTACAATGAGCAGTTCTTC
TRBJ2-1 | TRBV11-3 | TRBD2 | - | CASSLGLAANEQFF | TGTGCCAGCAGCTTAGGACTAGCGGCAAATGAGCAGTTCTTC
TRBJ2-4 | TRBV7-2 | - | - | CASSSGGIQYF | TGTGCCAGCAGCTCAGGAGGGATTCAGTACTTC
TRBJ2-3 | TRBV4-1 | - | few | CASSYRGVDTQYF | TGCGCCAGCAGCTATAGGGGTGTAGATACGCAGTATTTT
TRBJ2-6 | TRBV7-9 | TRBD1 | few | CASSTDRVGSGANVLTF | TGTGCCAGCAGCACGGACAGGGTAGGGTCTGGGGCCAACGTCCTGACTTTC
TRBJ2-1 | TRBV6-1 | TRBD1 | - | CASSLTGVNEQFF | TGTGCCAGCAGCCTCACAGGGGTCAATGAGCAGTTCTTC
TRBJ2-1 | TRBV9 | TRBD2 | - | CASSVGGGRASYNEQFF | TGTGCCAGCAGCGTAGGGGGCGGGAGGGCTTCCTACAATGAGCAGTTCTTC
TRBJ2-6 | TRBV19 | - | few | CASSNWGPLSGANVLTF | TGTGCCAGTAGTAACTGGGGGCCTCTCTCTGGGGCCAACGTCCTGACTTTC
TRBJ2-1 | TRBV5-1 | TRBD2 | few | CASSSGIAGGGNEQFF | TGCGCCAGCAGCTCGGGAATAGCGGGAGGGGGGAATGAGCAGTTCTTC
TRBJ1-2 | TRBV5-6 | TRBD1 | few | CASSPGQSYGYTF | TGTGCCAGCAGCCCGGGACAGAGCTATGGCTACACCTTC
TRBJ2-3 | TRBV7-6 | - | - | CASSSSVALTDTQYF | TGTGCCAGCAGCTCATCGGTTGCCTTAACAGATACGCAGTATTTT
TRBJ2-1 | TRBV5-1 | - | few | CASSFGQGNNEQFF | TGCGCCAGCAGCTTCGGGCAGGGGAATAATGAGCAGTTCTTC
TRBJ2-3 | TRBV6-5 | - | few | CASSRSRSSTDTQYF | TGTGCCAGCAGCAGGTCTCGATCTAGCACAGATACGCAGTATTTT
TRBJ2-7 | TRBV15 | - | - | CATSREPLIPRGHYEQYF | TGTGCCACCAGCAGAGAGCCATTGATCCCCCGAGGCCATTACGAGCAGTACTTC
TRBJ2-7 | TRBV5-1 | TRBD2 | - | CASSRGGHNSYEQYF | TGCGCCAGCAGCCGGGGGGGCCACAACTCCTACGAGCAGTACTTC
TRBJ1-2 | TRBV28 | - | - | CATTDSNGYTF | TGTGCCACCACAGACAGTAATGGCTACACCTTC
TRBJ1-2 | TRBV27 | TRBD1 | - | CASSSDRGRGKDYGYTF | TGTGCCAGCAGTTCTGACAGGGGGCGAGGAAAGGACTATGGCTACACCTTC
TRBJ2-1 | TRBV2 | TRBD2 | few | CASSVLAGRDEQFF | TGTGCCAGCAGTGTACTAGCGGGAAGGGATGAGCAGTTCTTC
TRBJ2-7 | TRBV6-5 | TRBD1 | few | CASSGTGGVLYEQYF | TGTGCCAGCAGCGGGACAGGGGGAGTTCTCTACGAGCAGTACTTC
TRBJ2-2 | TRBV4-3 | TRBD1 | - | CASSQEGGQVSGELFF | TGCGCCAGCAGCCAAGAAGGGGGACAGGTCTCCGGGGAGCTGTTTTTT
TRBJ2-1 | TRBV7-9 | - | few | CASSASVHEQFF | TGTGCCAGCTCGGCTAGCGTTCATGAGCAGTTCTTC
TRBJ2-7 | TRBV7-9 | - | - | CASSLGQGLGVAGEQYF | TGTGCCAGCAGCTTGGGACAGGGACTAGGTGTTGCAGGCGAGCAGTACTTC
TRBJ2-6 | TRBV2 | - | few | CASSERAGANVLTF | TGTGCCAGCAGTGAGAGGGCTGGGGCCAACGTCCTGACTTTC
TRBJ1-1 | TRBV9 | - | - | CASSASGTEAFF | TGTGCCAGCAGCGCCTCCGGGACAGAAGCTTTCTTT
TRBJ1-2 | TRBV6-5 | TRBD1 | - | CASRGQGGNYGYTF | TGTGCCAGCAGGGGACAGGGGGGGAACTATGGCTACACCTTC
TRBJ1-1 | TRBV7-2 | - | few | CASSLARAGGAFF | TGTGCCAGCAGCTTAGCGCGGGCCGGGGGAGCTTTCTTT
TRBJ2-2 | TRBV28 | - | few | CASCAPTGYTGELFF | TGTGCCAGCTGCGCTCCTACAGGGTACACCGGGGAGCTGTTTTTT
TRBJ2-1 | TRBV20-1 | TRBD1 | few | CSAPGTVKQFF | TGCAGTGCTCCAGGGACAGTCAAGCAGTTCTTC
TRBJ1-5 | TRBV30 | - | - | CAWSVISAGPQHF | TGTGCCTGGAGTGTCATCTCGGCGGGGCCCCAGCATTTT
TRBJ2-7 | TRBV4-3 | - | - | CASSQAYRAPGYEQYF | TGCGCCAGCAGCCAAGCGTACAGGGCCCCGGGCTACGAGCAGTACTTC
TRBJ2-2 | TRBV10-3 | TRBD1 | - | CAISELNRGTGELFF | TGTGCCATCAGTGAATTAAACAGGGGTACCGGGGAGCTGTTTTTT
TRBJ2-5 | TRBV11-2 | - | few | CASGSGNHQETQYF | TGTGCCAGCGGTTCCGGGAACCACCAAGAGACCCAGTACTTC
TRBJ2-1 | TRBV7-2 | TRBD2 | - | CASSLGLAAYNEQFF | TGTGCCAGCAGCCTGGGACTAGCGGCCTACAATGAGCAGTTCTTC
TRBJ1-1 | TRBV6-5 | - | few | CASSYTSSRWTEAFF | TGTGCCAGCAGTTACACGTCGTCCAGGTGGACTGAAGCTTTCTTT